These T cell receptor beta chains were read from a single sample in a study of T cell repertoires in cytomegalovirus infection. TCRdb itself ran the reads through MiXCR, one entry per CDR3 protein. The repertoire holds approximately 700,000 distinct CDR3 sequences, with 35% to 40% as singletons. The material sequenced was PBMCs. Source of these receptors: a human donor in good health (CMV status not recorded). Some clones in this sample may be carry-over from other donors' samples. The CDR3 runs from the conserved cysteine through the conserved F or W. The order of the fields is V gene, D gene, J gene, clone size, CDR3 DNA, CDR3 protein. D genes are given only for firm matches. The size entry is marked missing in some rows and otherwise reads once, few, many or a size class.

v_call: TRBV7-6; d_call: .; j_call: TRBJ2-1; clone_size: few; cdr3_nt: TGTGCCAGCAGCCACCCCGGGGGACACAACTCCTACAATGAGCAGTTCTTC; cdr3_aa: CASSHPGGHNSYNEQFF
v_call: TRBV15; d_call: TRBD1; j_call: TRBJ2-6; clone_size: .; cdr3_nt: TGTGCCACCAGCAGAGATAGGGCAGGGGGAGCCAACGTCCTGACTTTC; cdr3_aa: CATSRDRAGGANVLTF
v_call: TRBV28; d_call: .; j_call: TRBJ2-3; clone_size: .; cdr3_nt: TGTGCCAGCAGTTTATCCGCTAGCGAGGAACCAACTAGCACAGATACGCAGTATTTT; cdr3_aa: CASSLSASEEPTSTDTQYF
v_call: TRBV28; d_call: .; j_call: TRBJ2-7; clone_size: few; cdr3_nt: TGTGCCAGCTCAAGCCCGGGGGCAACGTACGAGCAGTCCTTC; cdr3_aa: CASSSPGATYEQSF
v_call: TRBV5-6; d_call: .; j_call: TRBJ2-5; clone_size: .; cdr3_nt: TGTGCCAGCAGTAGTGAAAGGGACACTACACAAGAGACCCAGTACTTC; cdr3_aa: CASSSERDTTQETQYF
v_call: TRBV20-1; d_call: .; j_call: TRBJ2-7; clone_size: few; cdr3_nt: TGCAGTGCTCCCGGCCGGGACGGATCCTACGAGCAGTACTTC; cdr3_aa: CSAPGRDGSYEQYF
v_call: TRBV15; d_call: .; j_call: TRBJ1-5; clone_size: few; cdr3_nt: TGTGCCACCTGGGACATGGGACGGAATCAGCCCCAGCATTTT; cdr3_aa: CATWDMGRNQPQHF
v_call: TRBV7-2; d_call: TRBD2; j_call: TRBJ2-1; clone_size: many; cdr3_nt: TGTGCCAGCAGCTCAAGGGGGTGGCGGGGGGGCACCTACGGTGAGCAGTTCTTC; cdr3_aa: CASSSRGWRGGTYGEQFF
v_call: TRBV20-1; d_call: TRBD2; j_call: TRBJ2-2; clone_size: .; cdr3_nt: TGCAGTGCTAGAACTAGCGGACCCGGGGAGCTGTTTTTT; cdr3_aa: CSARTSGPGELFF
v_call: TRBV12-3/TRBV12-4; d_call: .; j_call: TRBJ2-2; clone_size: few; cdr3_nt: TGTGCCAGCAGCACGGGCTTCAACACCGGGGAGCTGTTTTTT; cdr3_aa: CASSTGFNTGELFF
v_call: TRBV6-1; d_call: TRBD1; j_call: TRBJ1-3; clone_size: .; cdr3_nt: TGTGCCAGCAGAAATCCCGGACAGGGAAGAATTGGAAACACCATATATTTT; cdr3_aa: CASRNPGQGRIGNTIYF
v_call: TRBV4-1; d_call: .; j_call: TRBJ1-6; clone_size: .; cdr3_nt: TGCGCCAGCAGCCAAGAAATCTCCAGGGGTAATTCACCCCTCCACTTT; cdr3_aa: CASSQEISRGNSPLHF
v_call: TRBV24-1; d_call: .; j_call: TRBJ2-7; clone_size: .; cdr3_nt: TGTGCCACCAGTTATTTCAAACAGGGTCGGAACGAGCAGTACTTC; cdr3_aa: CATSYFKQGRNEQYF
v_call: TRBV3-1; d_call: TRBD2; j_call: TRBJ2-3; clone_size: .; cdr3_nt: TGTGCCAGCAGCCAAGTGGGATGGGGTAGCGGGAGTGGAACAGATACGCAGTATTTT; cdr3_aa: CASSQVGWGSGSGTDTQYF
v_call: TRBV5-4; d_call: TRBD1; j_call: TRBJ1-2; clone_size: few; cdr3_nt: TGTGCCAGCAGCTTGCTAACAGGGGAATCCGGCTACACCTTC; cdr3_aa: CASSLLTGESGYTF
v_call: TRBV3-1; d_call: .; j_call: TRBJ2-7; clone_size: .; cdr3_nt: TGTGCCAGCAGCCCTACGATGGACTACGTCTACGAGCAGTACTTC; cdr3_aa: CASSPTMDYVYEQYF
v_call: TRBV19; d_call: TRBD1; j_call: TRBJ1-5; clone_size: .; cdr3_nt: TGTGCCAGTAGTACCCGGGACAGGGGGCACCAGCCCCAGCATTTT; cdr3_aa: CASSTRDRGHQPQHF
v_call: TRBV7-2; d_call: TRBD1; j_call: TRBJ2-6; clone_size: many; cdr3_nt: TGTGCCAGCAGCTTAGACAAGGGACAGGTTTTCTCTGGGGCCAACGTCCTGACTTTC; cdr3_aa: CASSLDKGQVFSGANVLTF
v_call: TRBV5-5; d_call: .; j_call: TRBJ2-1; clone_size: few; cdr3_nt: TGTGCCAGCAGCTTGGTAGAAGATGAGCAGTTCTTC; cdr3_aa: CASSLVEDEQFF
v_call: TRBV25-1; d_call: .; j_call: TRBJ1-6; clone_size: .; cdr3_nt: TGTGCCAGCAGTGGTTCGATGGGATATAATTCACCCCACCACTTT; cdr3_aa: CASSGSMGYNSPHHF
v_call: TRBV12-3/TRBV12-4; d_call: .; j_call: TRBJ1-1; clone_size: few; cdr3_nt: TGTGCCACCACCCTTTTACTAGACACTGAAGCTTTCTTT; cdr3_aa: CATTLLLDTEAFF
v_call: TRBV29-1; d_call: .; j_call: TRBJ2-7; clone_size: .; cdr3_nt: TGCAGCGTCCGTGGCGAGAGCGGACCAAACTCCGACGAGCAGTACTTC; cdr3_aa: CSVRGESGPNSDEQYF
v_call: TRBV7-9; d_call: .; j_call: TRBJ1-1; clone_size: many; cdr3_nt: TGTGCCAGCAGCTTAGCGCTGGGGAGTAGGACTGAAGCTTTCTTT; cdr3_aa: CASSLALGSRTEAFF
v_call: TRBV11-2; d_call: TRBD1; j_call: TRBJ2-5; clone_size: few; cdr3_nt: TGTGCCAGCAGCTCCGGACAGGGAGATTATTTAGCGAAAGAGACCCAGTACTTC; cdr3_aa: CASSSGQGDYLAKETQYF
v_call: TRBV6-2/TRBV6-3; d_call: .; j_call: TRBJ1-1; clone_size: few; cdr3_nt: TGTGCCAGCAGTTACTCAGGGAGGACTGAAGCTTTCTTT; cdr3_aa: CASSYSGRTEAFF
v_call: TRBV28; d_call: .; j_call: TRBJ2-7; clone_size: few; cdr3_nt: TGTGCCAGCAGTTCGGGGGTGATATTACAGTACTTC; cdr3_aa: CASSSGVILQYF
v_call: TRBV28; d_call: .; j_call: TRBJ2-7; clone_size: few; cdr3_nt: TGTGCCAGCAGTTTAGGCTGGACGGGCTACGAGCAGTACTTC; cdr3_aa: CASSLGWTGYEQYF